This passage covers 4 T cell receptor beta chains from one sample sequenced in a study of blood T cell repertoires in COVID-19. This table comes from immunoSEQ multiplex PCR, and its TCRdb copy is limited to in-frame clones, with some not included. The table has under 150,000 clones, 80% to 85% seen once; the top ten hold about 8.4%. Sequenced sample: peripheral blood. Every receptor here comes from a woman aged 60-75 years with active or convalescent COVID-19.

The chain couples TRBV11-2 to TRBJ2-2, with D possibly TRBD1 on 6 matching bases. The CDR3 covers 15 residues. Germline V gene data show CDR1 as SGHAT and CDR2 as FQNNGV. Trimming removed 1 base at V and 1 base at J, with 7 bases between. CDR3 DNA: TGTGCCAGCAGCTTAGCGGGACAGAACACCGGGGAGCTGTTTTTT. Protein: CASSLAGQNTGELFF. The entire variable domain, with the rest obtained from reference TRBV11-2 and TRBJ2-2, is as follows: EAGVAQSPRYKIIEKRQSVAFWCNPISGHATLYWYQQILGQGPKLLIQFQNNGVVDDSQLPKDRFSAERLKGVDSTLKIQPAKLEDSAVYLCASSLAGQNTGELFFGEGSRLTVL.

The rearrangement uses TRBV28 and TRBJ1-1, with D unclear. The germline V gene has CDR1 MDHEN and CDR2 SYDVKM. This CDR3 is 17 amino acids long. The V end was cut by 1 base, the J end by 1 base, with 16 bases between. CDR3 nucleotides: TGTGCCAGCAGTTTATTGTTGGGCGGGCTTGCGAACACTGAAGCTTTCTTT. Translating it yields CASSLLLGGLANTEAFF.

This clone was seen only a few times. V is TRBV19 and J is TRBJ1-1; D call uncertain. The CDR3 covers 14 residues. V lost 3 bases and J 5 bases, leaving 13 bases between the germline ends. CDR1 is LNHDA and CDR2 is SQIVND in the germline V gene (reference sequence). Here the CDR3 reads CASSIEGRGTEAFF. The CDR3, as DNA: TGTGCCAGTAGTATCGAAGGTCGGGGAACTGAAGCTTTCTTT.

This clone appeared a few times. CDR3 protein: CASSSSGLAAYEQYF. In nucleotides, the CDR3 is TGTGCCAGCAGTTCCTCCGGACTAGCCGCCTACGAGCAGTACTTC. The chain links TRBV6-5 to TRBJ2-7; 8 bases are shared with TRBD2. This CDR3 is built from 15 residues. Trimming removed 4 bases from V and 2 bases from J; junction bases left unmatched: 7. Germline V lookup: CDR1 MNHEY, CDR2 SVGAGI.